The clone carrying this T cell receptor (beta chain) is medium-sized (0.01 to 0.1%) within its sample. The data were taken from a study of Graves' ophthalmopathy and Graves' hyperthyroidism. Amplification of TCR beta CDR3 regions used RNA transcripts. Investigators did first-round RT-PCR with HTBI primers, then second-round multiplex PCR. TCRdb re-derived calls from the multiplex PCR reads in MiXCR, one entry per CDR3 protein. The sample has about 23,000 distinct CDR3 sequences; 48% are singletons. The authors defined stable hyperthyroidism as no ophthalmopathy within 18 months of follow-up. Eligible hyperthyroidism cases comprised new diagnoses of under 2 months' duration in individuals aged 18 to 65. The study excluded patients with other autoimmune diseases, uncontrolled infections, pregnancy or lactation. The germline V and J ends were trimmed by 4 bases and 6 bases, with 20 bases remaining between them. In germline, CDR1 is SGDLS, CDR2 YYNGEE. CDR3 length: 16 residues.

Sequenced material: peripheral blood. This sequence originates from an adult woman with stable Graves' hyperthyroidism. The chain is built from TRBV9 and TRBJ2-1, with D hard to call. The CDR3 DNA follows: TGTGCCAGCAGCTCCAGCCGAGCTGGCCTGGGCAATGAGCAGTTCTTC. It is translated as CASSSSRAGLGNEQFF.